Listed below are T cell receptor beta chains from one sample, sequenced in a study of blood T cell repertoires in COVID-19. The data were produced by immunoSEQ multiplex PCR, yet TCRdb's version contains in-frame clones alone and is incomplete. The table records 87,000 or so clones, about 90% of them present only once. The sequenced sample was peripheral blood. The receptors here all came from a human donor with acute or convalescent COVID-19. The donor label of this sample is uncertain. CDR3s include the opening cysteine and the closing phenylalanine or tryptophan. Fields, in order: CDR3 DNA, CDR3 protein, J gene, CDR3 length, V gene, D gene, clone size. A D gene is named only where the DNA matches it firmly. Only some rows state a clone size, as once, few, many or a class for expanded clones.

CDR3nt: TGTGCCAGCAGCTTTAGCGGGGGCTCCTACAATGAGCAGTTCTTC
CDR3aa: CASSFSGGSYNEQFF
j_gene: TRBJ2-1
len: 15
v_gene: TRBV3-1/TRBV3-2
d_gene: TRBD2
abundance: -

CDR3nt: TGTGCCAGCTCACCTAACGGGGGACAGACATCCGAAAAACTGTTTTTT
CDR3aa: CASSPNGGQTSEKLFF
j_gene: TRBJ1-4
len: 16
v_gene: TRBV18
d_gene: TRBD1
abundance: -

CDR3nt: TGTGCCACCAGTCCCACAGGGACCAACTATGGCTACACCTTC
CDR3aa: CATSPTGTNYGYTF
j_gene: TRBJ1-2
len: 14
v_gene: TRBV24-1
d_gene: -
abundance: -

CDR3nt: TGTGCCTGGAGTGCCCGGGGAGGGGCGAACACTGAAGCTTTCTTT
CDR3aa: CAWSARGGANTEAFF
j_gene: TRBJ1-1
len: 15
v_gene: TRBV30
d_gene: -
abundance: -

CDR3nt: TGCGCCAGCAGCTTTGGGGCTAGGGGAGAGACCCAGTACTTC
CDR3aa: CASSFGARGETQYF
j_gene: TRBJ2-5
len: 14
v_gene: TRBV5-1
d_gene: -
abundance: -

CDR3nt: TGTGCCAGCAGCTTAAATTTGGGGGGGGGTGAAAAACTGTTTTTT
CDR3aa: CASSLNLGGGEKLFF
j_gene: TRBJ1-4
len: 15
v_gene: TRBV11-2
d_gene: -
abundance: -

CDR3nt: TGCGCCAGCAGCTCCCTAGACAGTTCCACCTACGAGCAGTACTTC
CDR3aa: CASSSLDSSTYEQYF
j_gene: TRBJ2-7
len: 15
v_gene: TRBV5-1
d_gene: -
abundance: -

CDR3nt: TGTGCCAGCAGTGAAGATCTACAGGGGGCGCCCTTTGGTAATGAGCAGTTCTTC
CDR3aa: CASSEDLQGAPFGNEQFF
j_gene: TRBJ2-1
len: 18
v_gene: TRBV2
d_gene: TRBD1
abundance: -

CDR3nt: TGTGCCACCAGTGAAATACACAGACCGAACACCGGGGAGCTGTTTTTT
CDR3aa: CATSEIHRPNTGELFF
j_gene: TRBJ2-2
len: 16
v_gene: TRBV24-1
d_gene: -
abundance: -

CDR3nt: TGTGCCAGCAGCTTCTTAGCGGGACCTACAGATACGCAGTATTTT
CDR3aa: CASSFLAGPTDTQYF
j_gene: TRBJ2-3
len: 15
v_gene: TRBV11-2
d_gene: TRBD2
abundance: -

CDR3nt: TGTGCCAGCAGTTTAGTGAAGGGGAAGGGCTATGGCTACACCTTC
CDR3aa: CASSLVKGKGYGYTF
j_gene: TRBJ1-2
len: 15
v_gene: TRBV28
d_gene: -
abundance: -

CDR3nt: TGTGCCAGCAGCTCTACAAAGGGGGCGCAGGGTGCTTTCTTT
CDR3aa: CASSSTKGAQGAFF
j_gene: TRBJ1-1
len: 14
v_gene: TRBV7-3
d_gene: TRBD1
abundance: -

CDR3nt: TGTGCCAGCAGCTCGCGACAGGGGGCCCTTGCTAGCACAGATACGCAGTATTTT
CDR3aa: CASSSRQGALASTDTQYF
j_gene: TRBJ2-3
len: 18
v_gene: TRBV5-8
d_gene: TRBD1
abundance: -

CDR3nt: TGCGCCATTAGACAGGGGGCCAGTTTAGAGACCCAGTACTTC
CDR3aa: CAIRQGASLETQYF
j_gene: TRBJ2-5
len: 14
v_gene: TRBV5-1
d_gene: TRBD1
abundance: few

CDR3nt: TGTGCCAGCAGTCCTTCTTCTGGGGCCAACGTCCTGACTTTC
CDR3aa: CASSPSSGANVLTF
j_gene: TRBJ2-6
len: 14
v_gene: TRBV2
d_gene: -
abundance: -

CDR3nt: TGCGCCAGCAGCTTTTGGACAGGGGGCACTGAAGCTTTCTTT
CDR3aa: CASSFWTGGTEAFF
j_gene: TRBJ1-1
len: 14
v_gene: TRBV5-1
d_gene: TRBD1
abundance: -

CDR3nt: TGTGCCAGCAGCAACAGGGACACTGAAGCTTTCTTT
CDR3aa: CASSNRDTEAFF
j_gene: TRBJ1-1
len: 12
v_gene: TRBV11-3
d_gene: -
abundance: -

CDR3nt: TGTGCCAGCTCACCACCCAACACCAGGAACACTGAAGCTTTCTTT
CDR3aa: CASSPPNTRNTEAFF
j_gene: TRBJ1-1
len: 15
v_gene: TRBV18
d_gene: -
abundance: -

CDR3nt: TGTGCCAGCAGCCCATTGGGACAGGGGGGGAACTATGGCTACACCTTC
CDR3aa: CASSPLGQGGNYGYTF
j_gene: TRBJ1-2
len: 16
v_gene: TRBV3-1/TRBV3-2
d_gene: TRBD1
abundance: -

CDR3nt: TGTGCCAGCAGCGTTGGGACTAGTGAGGTAAATGAGCAGTTCTTC
CDR3aa: CASSVGTSEVNEQFF
j_gene: TRBJ2-1
len: 15
v_gene: TRBV9
d_gene: TRBD2
abundance: few

CDR3nt: TGTGCCAGTAGGAGTGGGTTGGCAGGGGGCCAGAATAAGCCCCAGCATTTT
CDR3aa: CASRSGLAGGQNKPQHF
j_gene: TRBJ1-5
len: 17
v_gene: TRBV19
d_gene: TRBD1
abundance: -

CDR3nt: TGTGCCAGCAGCTCCGGGACTAGCGGCCTAACCAAAAACATTCAGTACTTC
CDR3aa: CASSSGTSGLTKNIQYF
j_gene: TRBJ2-4
len: 17
v_gene: TRBV7-2
d_gene: TRBD2
abundance: -

CDR3nt: TGTGCCAGCAGCCGAGCCCCAGGGGTGATGGATGAAAAACTGTTTTTT
CDR3aa: CASSRAPGVMDEKLFF
j_gene: TRBJ1-4
len: 16
v_gene: TRBV5-6
d_gene: -
abundance: -

CDR3nt: TGTGCCATCAGTGAAGAGGGGCCCCAGCATTTT
CDR3aa: CAISEEGPQHF
j_gene: TRBJ1-5
len: 11
v_gene: TRBV10-3
d_gene: -
abundance: -

CDR3nt: TGCGCCAGCAGCCAAGTGACAATTATCCAGGGGGATACGCAGTATTTT
CDR3aa: CASSQVTIIQGDTQYF
j_gene: TRBJ2-3
len: 16
v_gene: TRBV4-1
d_gene: -
abundance: -

CDR3nt: TGTGCCAGTAGTATAGTAACAGGGCCGAACTATGGCTACACCTTC
CDR3aa: CASSIVTGPNYGYTF
j_gene: TRBJ1-2
len: 15
v_gene: TRBV19
d_gene: -
abundance: -

CDR3nt: TGCGCCAGCAGCTCAGGACACGCTCTCCACTCTGGGGCCAACGTCCTGACTTTC
CDR3aa: CASSSGHALHSGANVLTF
j_gene: TRBJ2-6
len: 18
v_gene: TRBV5-1
d_gene: -
abundance: few

CDR3nt: TGTGCCAGCAGCTTATCAAGCGGGGGGTCCACAGATACGCAGTATTTT
CDR3aa: CASSLSSGGSTDTQYF
j_gene: TRBJ2-3
len: 16
v_gene: TRBV11-2
d_gene: TRBD2
abundance: -

CDR3nt: TGTGCCAGCGGGGGGGTTAATAGCAATCAGCCCCAGCATTTT
CDR3aa: CASGGVNSNQPQHF
j_gene: TRBJ1-5
len: 14
v_gene: TRBV6-5
d_gene: -
abundance: -